One T cell receptor (beta chain) is described in this entry. Only a few counts were recorded for this clonotype. The clone's antigen remains unknown. Base qualities are missing; no much larger clone stands one base away. CDR1 and CDR2 are read off the germline V gene (reference sequence) as GTSNPN and SVGIG. V sheds 2 bases and J sheds 7 bases, leaving 21 bases between their ends. There are 15 amino acids in the CDR3, from cysteine to phenylalanine inclusive. Solely the CDR3 DNA is kept, with 45 bases framed from the first base. The sample belongs to a study of regulatory T cells in long-lasting Graves disease (dated by TCRdb to the early 2020s). About the full investigation: Antithyroid drugs had been taken for less than 3 months by newly diagnosed Graves' disease patients. This study used TCR sequencing and RNA sequencing of peripheral blood to compare persistent Graves' disease patients against newly diagnosed Graves' disease patients. The study was registered as a clinical trial and conducted in China. TCR sequencing covered roughly 13 persistent and 20 newly diagnosed Graves' disease patients, about 35 samples in total. The investigation overall reported the following: The authors acknowledged the small sample size as a limitation that may reduce accuracy. Persistent Graves' disease patients showed lower TCR Shannon entropy and fewer highly expanded clones than newly diagnosed patients, suggesting clonal expansion. Because the primary lesion, thyroid tissue, could not be accessed, the study looked at peripheral blood alone. Sequencing and analysis were limited to the TCR beta chain. More public clonotypes were shared among persistent patients (around 2,600) than among newly diagnosed patients (more than 950). TRBV28, TRBJ1-2 and TRBJ2-5 were preferentially used in persistent disease, while TRBV20-1 and TRBJ2-1 were favored in newly diagnosed disease.

Libraries were constructed by multiplex PCR. Sequencing took place on an Illumina HiSeq 4000. To build TCR beta libraries, CDR3 regions were amplified by Arm-PCR using iRepertoire HTBI primers. Gel purification was performed on PCR products prior to sequencing. The authors' analysis ran thus. Gene usage analysis of CDR3 amino acid clonotypes relied on the roughly 67 TRBV and 14 TRBJ segments identified across samples. Filtered high-quality paired reads were merged into contigs using COPE and FqMerger. BLAST was used to align contigs to IMGT TRBV, TRBD and TRBJ reference genes, with CDR3 defined following IMGT. Any clonotype with a frequency above 0.1% was counted as a highly expanded clone. Shannon entropy served as the measure of repertoire diversity, while the Gini coefficient captured V-J evenness. Clonotypes shared by more than one individual were considered public. The public sequencing data were trimmed at Q25 with fastp and processed into clonotypes with MiXCR by TCRdb, which kept only in-frame beta chains. Entries are consolidated by CDR3 protein sequence, retaining the most common genes and DNA. The V and J calls and clone size come from TCRdb's table, not from the authors' own analysis. The sample data list a few hundred thousand distinct CDR3 sequences, and around 19% of these were observed just once. The top ten constitute 12% of the sample.

The sample's time point, from its label and the paper: newly diagnosed GD, antithyroid drugs for less than 3 months. For both TCR sequencing and RNA sequencing, RNA was extracted from PBMCs using TRIzol. The diagnosis of Graves' disease followed American Thyroid Association guidelines. The patients came from an endocrinology department in Xi'an, China. From each patient, about 9.7 milliliters of peripheral blood was collected into an EDTA anticoagulant tube. Ficoll Paque Plus density gradient separation was used to isolate PBMCs, and no further T cell sorting was done. An Agilent 2100 Bioanalyzer and agarose gel were used to check RNA quality, and a NanoDrop 2000 was used to measure RNA concentration. This same sample was also taken into another study, of T cells in Graves' hyperthyroidism and ophthalmopathy. As described in the second report: Graves' hyperthyroidism was defined as stable when no progression to ophthalmopathy occurred over 18 months of follow-up. Hyperthyroidism patients were newly diagnosed, had a disease duration of under 2 months, and were aged 18 to 65 years. Exclusion was applied to patients with uncontrolled infections, other autoimmune diseases, pregnancy or lactation. Diagnoses relied on clinical symptoms, serum thyroxine and TRAb, thyroid ultrasound and orbital computed tomography. The first round of RT-PCR for the TCR CDR3 was performed with the HTBI primer set and the Qiagen OneStep RT-PCR kit. Most expanded thyroid clonotypes (frequency above 0.001) were also detected in blood, a finding suggesting that blood repertoires may reflect thyroid immune responses. Ophthalmopathy was separated from stable hyperthyroidism by a 13 V-J signature model, with 87.88% sensitivity and approximately 84% specificity obtained in cross-validation and 80%/75% obtained in testing. In validation, the model predicted progression to ophthalmopathy with just under 71% sensitivity and 72% to 85% specificity, a median of approximately 6.7 months before onset. TCR V-J signatures able to tell the groups apart were searched for in a discovery cohort of 95 to 100 patients, of whom more than 40 had Graves' ophthalmopathy and around 57 had stable Graves' hyperthyroidism. Prospective prediction of ophthalmopathy was tested in an independent validation cohort consisting of roughly 19 hyperthyroidism patients and 15 or so patients who later progressed to ophthalmopathy. The approximately 97 discovery patients were randomly divided into training and test sets at a 7:3 ratio. Thyroid tissue and blood T-cell repertoires from over 5 Graves' hyperthyroidism patients were also compared in the study. Following sampling, methimazole starting at 30 mg daily was given to hyperthyroidism patients, and high-dose intravenous methylprednisolone was given to ophthalmopathy patients. Libraries were constructed in a second round of multiplex PCR, after which size selection and purification were performed. Sequencing of the libraries was done on an Illumina HiSeq2000 using paired-end 100 bp reads. SOAPnuke was used to process the raw data, removing reads that contained adapters or uncalled bases, had a mean Phred below 15, or lacked an exact match to the constant primer or identifier. High-quality paired reads were merged with COPE v1.2.5, and unique nucleotide sequences were defined as clonotypes. Clonotypes were aligned to IMGT TRBV, TRBD and TRBJ reference segments using MiTCR v1.1. The analysis included only V-J combinations with a frequency above 0.0001, which together covered approximately 99% of the repertoires. A TCS score was defined as the ratio between F50 (clonal expansion) and ExV (chaos), using BLOSUM62-based TCRdist between CDR3 peptides within each V-J. Welch's t-statistics and random forest reduced 500 to 650 V-J features to about 12, which were used in a naive Bayes classifier (R e1071). No statistical method was used to fix the sample size in advance, and group allocation was not hidden from the investigators. According to the paper, TCR Vbeta CDR3 sequencing was carried out on more than 120 peripheral blood samples, which came from fewer than 50 ophthalmopathy, around 74 hyperthyroidism and approximately 17 progressor patients.

The sequence joins TRBV30 to TRBJ2-7; 7 matching bases give a weak D call of TRBD2. This clonotype originated in a woman in her 30s with Graves disease. Donor details come from another sample of the same person, matched by shared clones. The sample in question was peripheral blood mononuclear cells (PBMCs), obtained at new diagnosis, from a patient treated with antithyroid drugs. The DNA sequence is TGTGCCTGGAGTCATTCAAGGGGGGGATCGGAGGAGCAGTACTTC. It codes for CAWSHSRGGSEEQYF.